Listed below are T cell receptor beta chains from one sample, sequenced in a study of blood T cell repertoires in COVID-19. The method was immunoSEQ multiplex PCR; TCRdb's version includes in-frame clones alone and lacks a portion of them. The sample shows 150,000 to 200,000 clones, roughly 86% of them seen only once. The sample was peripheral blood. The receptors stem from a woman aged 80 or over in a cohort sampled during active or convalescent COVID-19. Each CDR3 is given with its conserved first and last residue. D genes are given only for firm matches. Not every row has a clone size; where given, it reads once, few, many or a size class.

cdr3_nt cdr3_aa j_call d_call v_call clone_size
TGTGCCAGCAGGACCTACTCACAGGGGAACTATGGCTACACCTTC CASRTYSQGNYGYTF TRBJ1-2 TRBD1 TRBV28 .
TGCGCCAGCAGCCGAATTGGACTAGCGGGGGGGTTAGAGACCCAGTACTTC CASSRIGLAGGLETQYF TRBJ2-5 TRBD2 TRBV4-1 .
TGTGCCAGTAGCCTCGGACTAGCGGGGGGCCCGAAATGGGAGACCCAGTACTTC CASSLGLAGGPKWETQYF TRBJ2-5 TRBD2 TRBV19 .
TGTGCCAGCATAATCACAGCGAACACCGGGGAGCTGTTTTTT CASIITANTGELFF TRBJ2-2 . TRBV6-5 few
TGTGCCAGTTCCCCGGGACTAGCGGGAGCGGGGACAGATACGCAGTATTTT CASSPGLAGAGTDTQYF TRBJ2-3 TRBD2 TRBV18 .
TGTGCCAGCCTTGGAGCTCTCCCCCAAGGAGGCTACACCTTC CASLGALPQGGYTF TRBJ1-2 . TRBV19 .
TGTGCCACCAGTGGGGGGGTTTATAGCAATCAGCCCCAGCATTTT CATSGGVYSNQPQHF TRBJ1-5 . TRBV24-1 .
TGTGCCAGTACTCAACAGGGTCAGCATTCACCCCTCCACTTT CASTQQGQHSPLHF TRBJ1-6 . TRBV19 .
TGTGCCAGCAGCTTGACCCGGACAGGGGGGAAATATGGCTACACCTTC CASSLTRTGGKYGYTF TRBJ1-2 TRBD1 TRBV5-4 .
TGTGCCAGCAGCTTAGTAACCAATCCGGGGACAGGGAATAATTCACCCCTCCACTTT CASSLVTNPGTGNNSPLHF TRBJ1-6 TRBD1 TRBV7-8 once
TGTGCCAGCAGCCAAGCCCATAGGCGGGAAAAACTGTTTTTT CASSQAHRREKLFF TRBJ1-4 . TRBV3-1/TRBV3-2 .
TGTGCCAGCAGCTTATCCGGGGGGACAGGGGAAAAACTGTTTTTT CASSLSGGTGEKLFF TRBJ1-4 TRBD1 TRBV11-2 .
TGTGCCAGCAGCTTGGTTGGGACAGGGACCTATGGCTACACCTTC CASSLVGTGTYGYTF TRBJ1-2 TRBD1 TRBV5-5 .
TGTGCCAGCAGCCTAAGCAGGGCCACCGGGGAGCTGTTTTTT CASSLSRATGELFF TRBJ2-2 . TRBV14 .
TGCGCCAGCAGCTTGGGGACTAGCACAGATACGCAGTATTTT CASSLGTSTDTQYF TRBJ2-3 . TRBV5-1 .
TGTGCCAGCAGTCTCTTAGGACAGCAGTTGGGGGATAGTAGCAATCAGCCCCAGCATTTT CASSLLGQQLGDSSNQPQHF TRBJ1-5 . TRBV27 .
TGTGCCAGCAGATCTACTAGCGAACCTAGGTCTGAGCAGTTCTTC CASRSTSEPRSEQFF TRBJ2-1 TRBD2 TRBV2 .
TGTGCCAGCTCTCCCGACAGGGGCTATGGCTACACCTTC CASSPDRGYGYTF TRBJ1-2 TRBD1 TRBV11-2 .
TGTGCCAGCAGTGGGGGAACAGGGGGGAGGCCCAATGAGCAGTTCTTC CASSGGTGGRPNEQFF TRBJ2-1 TRBD1 TRBV6-1 .
TGTGCCAGCAGTCATGGTCTAGATGAGCAGTTCTTC CASSHGLDEQFF TRBJ2-1 . TRBV12-3/TRBV12-4 .
TGTGCCAGCTCACCGGGAGGGGGGGGAGACACTGAAGCTTTCTTT CASSPGGGGDTEAFF TRBJ1-1 . TRBV18 .
TGTGCCATCAGTGAACAGGGAGTCAATCAGCCCCAGCATTTT CAISEQGVNQPQHF TRBJ1-5 . TRBV10-3 .
TGTGCCAGCAGTTTGGACAGGGCCTACACAGATACGCAGTATTTT CASSLDRAYTDTQYF TRBJ2-3 TRBD1 TRBV6-6 .
TGTGCCAGCAGCGATCAGCGACAGGGGTCTAGCGGGGAGCTGTTTTTT CASSDQRQGSSGELFF TRBJ2-2 TRBD1 TRBV5-4 .
TGCGCCAGCAGCTCCCTACAGGGGAAGAAGACTGAAGCTTTCTTT CASSSLQGKKTEAFF TRBJ1-1 TRBD1 TRBV5-1 .
TGCAGCGCTTACGGGACAGCTTATCACCAAGAGACCCAGTACTTC CSAYGTAYHQETQYF TRBJ2-5 TRBD1 TRBV29-1 .
TGTGCCAGCAGTGACGAGCGGGGGTCCTACAATGAGCAGTTCTTC CASSDERGSYNEQFF TRBJ2-1 TRBD2 TRBV6-4 .
TGTGCCAGCAGCTTGGCTAGCGGAAACAATGAGCAGTTCTTC CASSLASGNNEQFF TRBJ2-1 TRBD2 TRBV5-4 .
TGTGCCAGCAGCCGGTCGGAAGCGGGGGTCCAAGAGACCCAGTACTTC CASSRSEAGVQETQYF TRBJ2-5 TRBD2 TRBV3-1/TRBV3-2 once
TGTGCCAGCAGTCAGGCGGGAAACACCATATATTTT CASSQAGNTIYF TRBJ1-3 . TRBV6-5 .
TGTGCCAGCAGCGCACAGGGAATAGGCACTGAAGCTTTCTTT CASSAQGIGTEAFF TRBJ1-1 . TRBV9 .
TGTGCCAGTAGTAGCTCACAGGGACCAGATACGCAGTATTTT CASSSSQGPDTQYF TRBJ2-3 . TRBV19 .
TGTGCCAGCAGCCTCGACGGACTAGCGGGAGAGACCCAGTACTTC CASSLDGLAGETQYF TRBJ2-5 TRBD2 TRBV7-9 once
TGTGCCAGCAGTTCGACCCGGACTAGCGGCTACAATGAGCAGTTCTTC CASSSTRTSGYNEQFF TRBJ2-1 TRBD2 TRBV5-4 .
TGCGCCAGCAGCCAAGATCGATCGACAGGGGGCAGAGGTGAGCAGTTCTTC CASSQDRSTGGRGEQFF TRBJ2-1 TRBD1 TRBV4-3 .
TGTGCCAGCAGAAGGACAGGGGAGGACGAGCAGTACTTC CASRRTGEDEQYF TRBJ2-7 TRBD1 TRBV6-5 few
TGTGCCAGCAGCAAAAGCTGGAAGGGACTAGCGGGCCTTTCCTACAATGAGCAGTTCTTC CASSKSWKGLAGLSYNEQFF TRBJ2-1 . TRBV21-1 .